Below, 9 T cell receptor beta chains from the same sample are listed, as sequenced in a study of beta chain features in type 1 diabetes. Isolated RNA was reverse transcribed in full, so expressed TCRB transcripts were sequenced. The method was immunoSEQ multiplex PCR; TCRdb's version includes in-frame clones alone and lacks a portion of them. Counted here are about 320,000 clones, 12% to 15% occurring once; the ten biggest clones make up roughly 6.7%. The sequenced material came from central memory CD4+ T cells from blood. The source of these receptors is a man younger than 45 in good health.

The genes are TRBV4-3 and TRBJ2-1; D is possibly TRBD2 (6 bases). Trimming shortened V by 0 bases and J by 6 bases, and 18 bases separated the two germline ends. Germline CDR1 reads LGHNA; CDR2 reads YSLEER. CDR3 length equals 17 residues. The CDR3 bases are TGCGCCAGCAGCCAAGAGTTAAGTGGGGGGACCCCCAATGAGCAGTTCTTC. Protein product: CASSQELSGGTPNEQFF.

CDR3 in DNA: TGTGCCATCAGTGAGTCGGACAGGGGAGATTCACCCCTCCACTTT. It specifies CAISESDRGDSPLHF. J is TRBJ1-6 and V is TRBV10-3, with TRBD1 matching 9 bases. The germline V gene has CDR1 ENHRY and CDR2 SYGVKD. V trimming: 0 bases; J trimming: 8 bases; junction bases outside the gene matches: 2. CDR3 length equals 15 residues.

In this sample, this clone turned up a few times. V is TRBV9 and J is TRBJ2-1; the match to TRBD2 covers 7 bases. V gave up 3 bases and J gave up 4 bases; unmatched junction bases: 13. CDR1 and CDR2 from the germline V gene are SGDLS and YYNGEE. The length of the CDR3 is 17 residues. CDR3 DNA: TGTGCCAGCAGCGAGTCCCAAGGAGCGGGGAGTTACAATGAGCAGTTCTTC. As protein: CASSESQGAGSYNEQFF.

V is TRBV18 and J is TRBJ1-3; D uncertain. CDR1 and CDR2 (germline): KGHSH, LQKENI. This CDR3 has 14 amino acids. V lost 3 bases and J lost 2, with 8 bases in between. CDR3 loop: CASSPWDPGNTIYF. The DNA for the CDR3 is TGTGCCAGCTCACCCTGGGATCCTGGAAACACCATATATTTT. Filled out from reference TRBV18 and TRBJ1-3, the complete variable domain reads NAGVMQNPRHLVRRRGQEARLRCSPMKGHSHVYWYRQLPEEGLKFMVYLQKENIIDESGMPKERFSAEFPKEGPSILRIQQVVRGDSAAYFCASSPWDPGNTIYFGEGSWLTVV.

J is TRBJ2-5 and V is TRBV5-1, with 8 bases that match TRBD2. This CDR3 has 14 amino acids. Trimming cost V 4 bases and J 4 bases; bases outside gene matches: 6. Germline V gene lookup returns CDR1 SGHRS and CDR2 YFSETQ. The CDR3 nucleotides are TGCGCCAGCAGCACAGGGACTAGTAGAGAGACCCAGTACTTC. This encodes CASSTGTSRETQYF.

This clone was picked up a small number of times. The rearrangement joins TRBV27 to TRBJ2-5; D may correspond to TRBD1 or TRBD2 (6 bases each). Germline values: CDR1 MNHEY, CDR2 SMNVEV (reference sequence). This CDR3 contains 14 residues. The V end lost 8 bases, the J end lost 2 bases, and 15 bases lay between the germline ends. In DNA, the CDR3 is TGTGCCAGCGGACCTCTAGGGGGGCAAGAGACCCAGTACTTC. Translation gives CASGPLGGQETQYF.

The J gene is TRBJ1-1, the V gene TRBV11-2; unclear D gene. Germline CDR1 SGHAT, CDR2 FQNNGV. Trimming stripped 3 bases from V and 1 base from J, with 6 bases between. The CDR3 sequence is 13 residues long. The CDR3 DNA reads TGTGCCAGCAGCTTCGGACGGAACACTGAAGCTTTCTTT. Protein product: CASSFGRNTEAFF.

This clone was counted a few times. V gene TRBV7-3 combines with J gene TRBJ2-7, with 8 bases lining up with TRBD2. The V gene's germline CDR1 is SGHTA and CDR2 FQGTGA. The CDR3 has 17 amino acids. Germline trimming cut 1 base from V and 1 base from J; bases unmatched to any gene: 9. In DNA, the CDR3 is TGTGCCAGCAGCTTAAGGGGAGGAATAGCGGGATCCTACGAGCAGTACGTC. Amino acid sequence: CASSLRGGIAGSYEQYV.

This clone was counted a few times. V gene TRBV6-1 combines with J gene TRBJ1-5; no clear D. The CDR3 consists of 14 residues. Germline values: CDR1 MNHNS, CDR2 SASEGT. The V and J ends lost 6 bases and 0 bases respectively, with 9 bases between them. This CDR3 is CASSPTPSNQPQHF. The CDR3, as DNA: TGTGCCAGCAGCCCCACCCCTAGCAATCAGCCCCAGCATTTT.